This T cell receptor beta chain was sequenced in a study of cytomegalovirus exposure and HLA in healthy donors. Germline V gene sequence: CDR1 LGHNA, CDR2 YNFKEQ. The CDR3 is made up of 15 amino acids. The PCR ran on 60 Vbeta and 13 Jbeta primers. Produced via immunoSEQ multiplex PCR; TCRdb's table is partial and in-frame only. The sample records some 190,000 clones, about nine tenths being singletons. This clonotype originated in a boy aged 2-9 years in good health and CMV-seronegative. The chain joins TRBV4-2 to TRBJ2-5, with a tentative D call TRBD2 (6 bases). The J call may be faulty, since TRBJ2-7 better matches the DNA end. Material: PBMCs. For the CDR3, the DNA is TGTGCCAGCAGCCAGGGACTCACTGGTGGCTACGAGCAGTACTTC. The encoded protein is CASSQGLTGGYEQYF.